These 31 T cell receptor beta chains came from one sample sequenced in a study of CD8 T cells in Susac syndrome. RNA, at about 0.45 to 1 ug, was reverse transcribed with random hexamers. TCRdb re-derived calls from the immunoSEQ multiplex PCR reads in MiXCR, one entry per CDR3 protein. Of about 140,000 distinct CDR3 sequences listed, 95% are singletons. The sample consisted of CD4+ T cells from PBMCs. The receptors were sampled from a human donor with multiple sclerosis.

The chain joins TRBV7-2 to TRBJ2-7; a possible D gene is TRBD1 (6 bases). V lost 5 bases and J lost 4, with 12 bases in between. The CDR3 runs 13 residues. In germline, CDR1 is SGHTA, CDR2 FQGNSA. The CDR3 coding sequence is TGTGCCAGCAGCCGGACAGACTCTTACGAGCAGTACTTC. Its protein product is CASSRTDSYEQYF.

The genes are TRBV29-1 and TRBJ1-1; D remains ambiguous. The CDR3 runs 15 residues. Trimming stripped 4 bases from V and 0 bases from J, with 15 bases between. Germline-derived CDR1 and CDR2 are SQVTM and ANQGSEA. CDR3 nucleotide sequence: TGCAGCGTTGTCGCCCAGAGTAATATGAACACTGAAGCTTTCTTT. It codes for CSVVAQSNMNTEAFF.

This chain links TRBV28 with TRBJ2-7, with D perhaps being TRBD1 or TRBD2 (6 bases each). The V gene lost 3 bases and the J gene lost 4 bases, with 13 bases spanning the gap. This CDR3 is 14 amino acids long. Germline CDR1 MDHEN, CDR2 SYDVKM. In nucleotides, the CDR3 is TGTGCCAGCAGTTTCAGGGGCGGGGAATACGAGCAGTACTTC. Translation: CASSFRGGEYEQYF. The variable domain in full, completed from reference TRBV28 and TRBJ2-7, reads DVKVTQSSRYLVKRTGEKVFLECVQDMDHENMFWYRQDPGLGLRLIYFSYDVKMKEKGDIPEGYSVSREKKERFSLILESASTNQTSMYLCASSFRGGEYEQYFGPGTRLTVT.

The J gene is TRBJ1-5, the V gene TRBV12-3 or TRBV12-4; D is possibly TRBD1 (5 bases). Between the trimmed V and J ends, which lost 1 base and 6 bases, there was a span of 13 bases. The CDR3 contains 15 residues. Here the CDR3 reads CASSLGSGRSQPQHF. The CDR3 coding sequence is TGTGCCAGCAGTTTAGGGTCAGGGAGGTCTCAGCCCCAGCATTTT.

The genes are TRBV12-3 or TRBV12-4 and TRBJ1-5; no firm D call. The CDR3 has 12 residues. V gave up 4 bases and J gave up 5 bases, with 6 bases separating them. CDR3 coding DNA: TGTGCCAGCAGTTGGGCCTATCAGCCCCAGCATTTT. Translation: CASSWAYQPQHF.

This rearrangement joins TRBV4-1 to TRBJ2-6, with D possibly TRBD2 on 5 matching bases. Germline assignment: CDR1 MGHRA and CDR2 YSYEKL. The CDR3 covers 16 residues. V was cut by 3 bases and J by 4 bases, with 13 bases left in between. The CDR3 DNA sequence: TGCGCCAGCAGCCAGCCCGGGGTAAGCGGGGCCAACGTCCTGACTTTC. Its translation: CASSQPGVSGANVLTF.

V gene TRBV28 combines with J gene TRBJ2-5; 8 positions agree with TRBD2. The V gene's germline CDR1 is MDHEN and CDR2 SYDVKM. With 3 bases clipped from V and 5 bases from J, the junction kept 8 bases outside the gene matches. The CDR3 extends over 15 amino acids. The CDR3 protein is CASSFSGKGVETQYF. CDR3 nucleotides: TGTGCCAGCAGTTTTAGCGGGAAAGGTGTGGAGACCCAGTACTTC.

This clonotype was seen only once. The rearrangement links TRBV9 to TRBJ2-7; 9 bases are shared with TRBD1. The CDR3 is made up of 16 amino acids. Trimming took 0 bases from V and 3 from J; bases not matched to a gene: 7. Germline V gene data show CDR1 as SGDLS and CDR2 as YYNGEE. Here the CDR3 DNA reads TGTGCCAGCAGCGTAGAGGTTTTGGACAGGGGCTACGAGCAGTACTTC. Its translation: CASSVEVLDRGYEQYF. Looking up the rest from reference TRBV9 and TRBJ2-7 gives the full variable domain: DSGVTQTPKHLITATGQRVTLRCSPRSGDLSVYWYQQSLDQGLQFLIQYYNGEERAKGNILERFSAQQFPDLHSELNLSSLELGDSALYFCASSVEVLDRGYEQYFGPGTRLTVT.

This chain connects TRBV3-1 to TRBJ2-5; 7 bases match TRBD2. This CDR3 has 15 amino acids. Germline V gene lookup returns CDR1 LGHDT and CDR2 YNNKEL (reference sequence). Trimming at V came to 4 bases and at J to 3 bases, leaving 8 bases not matched to a gene. For the CDR3, the DNA is TGTGCCAGCAGCCGGGACTACTGGATGGAAGAGACCCAGTACTTC. It specifies CASSRDYWMEETQYF.

The CDR3 DNA is TGTGCCAGCAGCCAAACGGCCGCCTATAATTCACCCCTCCACTTT. Its protein product is CASSQTAAYNSPLHF. The V and J genes are TRBV3-1 and TRBJ1-6; D remains ambiguous. V was clipped by 2 bases and J by 2 bases, with 7 bases between them. The CDR3 has 15 residues. The germline CDR1 and CDR2 sequences are LGHDT and YNNKEL (reference sequence).

This clonotype turned up a few times. The chain has TRBV9 and TRBJ2-7; 7 positions agree with TRBD1. Germline values: CDR1 SGDLS, CDR2 YYNGEE. The junction had 2 bases not matched to a gene; V was cut back by 3 bases and J by 2 bases. CDR3 length: 13 amino acids. CDR3 protein: CASSAGQAYEQYF. The CDR3 DNA is TGTGCCAGCAGCGCCGGACAGGCCTACGAGCAGTACTTC.

The rearrangement links TRBV29-1 to TRBJ2-7, with TRBD2 identical over 14 bases. The length of the CDR3 is 15 residues. The V segment lost 7 bases and the J segment 1 base; nucleotides outside the gene matches: 6. Germline V gene data show CDR1 as SQVTM and CDR2 as ANQGSEA. The CDR3 loop reads CSAGTSGSRSYEQYF. The DNA of the CDR3 is TGCAGCGCAGGGACTAGCGGGAGTAGATCCTACGAGCAGTACTTC.

V gene TRBV12-3 or TRBV12-4 combines with J gene TRBJ2-1; TRBD2 might be the D (5 bases). This CDR3 is 17 amino acids long. Trimming took 8 bases from V and 0 from J, leaving 20 bases between them. CDR3 DNA sequence: TGTGCCAGCCGATCAACCCTCCTAGGGAGCTCCTACAATGAGCAGTTCTTC. Translated: CASRSTLLGSSYNEQFF.

The chain couples TRBV5-1 to TRBJ2-7, with 11 bases matching TRBD2. The CDR3 is 17 amino acids. Germline CDR1 and CDR2: SGHRS and YFSETQ. V was pared by 0 bases and J by 3 bases, with 8 bases of the junction left unmatched. The CDR3 DNA reads TGCGCCAGCAGCTTGGCTAGCGGGGGGCCAAATGACTACGAGCAGTACTTC. Protein product: CASSLASGGPNDYEQYF.

The chain couples TRBV25-1 to TRBJ2-5, with D perhaps given as TRBD1 or TRBD2 (5 bases each). CDR1 and CDR2 (germline): MGHDK, SYGVNS. With 2 bases removed from V and 4 bases from J, the gap between germline ends came to 14 bases. The CDR3 is made up of 15 amino acids. Here the CDR3 DNA reads TGTGCCAGCAGTGAAAGGGTGGGACCTGGAGAGACCCAGTACTTC. Protein: CASSERVGPGETQYF.

This chain links TRBV14 with TRBJ2-5; D is perhaps TRBD1 (6 bases). The CDR3 spans 17 residues. Germline lookup yields CDR1 SGHDN and CDR2 FVKESK. V shed 3 bases and J shed 4 bases, with 21 bases lying between them. The CDR3 region has the DNA TGTGCCAGCAGCCACAGAACAGGGCCATCGTCTCGAGAGACCCAGTACTTC. This translates into CASSHRTGPSSRETQYF.

This clonotype appeared once. The chain couples TRBV4-3 to TRBJ1-2; the D is unclear. The V and J ends lost 1 base and 1 base respectively, with 13 bases between them. Germline V gene data show CDR1 as LGHNA and CDR2 as YSLEER. The CDR3 is 16 amino acids. The CDR3 protein is CASSQADSRSNYGYTF. The CDR3 nucleotides read TGCGCCAGCAGCCAAGCGGACTCCAGGAGTAACTATGGCTACACCTTC.

This clonotype was seen only a few times. The chain recombines TRBV6-2 or TRBV6-3 with TRBJ1-1; D is unclear. CDR3 length equals 14 residues. In germline, CDR1 is MNHEY, CDR2 SVGEGT. V was trimmed by 0 bases and J by 1 base, leaving 6 bases between them. The CDR3 here is CASSYSNWNTEAFF. The DNA for the CDR3 is TGTGCCAGCAGTTACTCGAATTGGAACACTGAAGCTTTCTTT.

This chain links TRBV7-9 with TRBJ2-1; 10 bases map to TRBD2. Germline V gives CDR1 SEHNR, CDR2 FQNEAQ (reference sequence). The CDR3 sequence is 17 residues long. With V trimmed by 3 bases and J by 7 bases, 12 bases remained unmatched. The CDR3 region has the DNA TGTGCCAGCAGCTTTAGCGGGAGGAAGGAATCTCGGAATGAGCAGTTCTTC. This gives the protein CASSFSGRKESRNEQFF. Full variable domain (remainder filled in from reference TRBV7-9 and TRBJ2-1): DTGVSQNPRHKITKRGQNVTFRCDPISEHNRLYWYRQTLGQGPEFLTYFQNEAQLEKSRLLSDRFSAERPKGSFSTLEIQRTEQGDSAMYLCASSFSGRKESRNEQFFGPGTRLTVL.

The genes are TRBV5-6 and TRBJ1-5; possibly TRBD1 for D (5 bases). The germline CDR1 and CDR2 sequences are SGHDT and YYEEEE. Trimming pared 1 base from V and 5 bases from J, leaving 10 bases between. The CDR3 runs 14 residues. CDR3: CASSLSGVHQPQHF. The CDR3 DNA follows: TGTGCCAGCAGCTTGTCGGGGGTCCATCAGCCCCAGCATTTT.

This chain uses TRBV19 with TRBJ1-5; 8 bases agree with TRBD1. Looked up from germline, CDR1 is LNHDA and CDR2 is SQIVND (reference sequence). After removal of 4 bases from V and 2 bases from J, the junction contained 4 bases not matched to a gene. The CDR3 sequence is 15 residues long. The CDR3 spells CASSSRGLGNQPQHF. CDR3 bases: TGTGCCAGTAGTAGCAGGGGGCTTGGCAATCAGCCCCAGCATTTT.

The V and J genes are TRBV4-1 and TRBJ2-5, with 13 bases identical to TRBD2. V dropped 4 bases and J dropped 5; count of bases not matched to a gene: 7. Germline V CDR1 and CDR2: MGHRA, YSYEKL. This CDR3 has 16 residues. Written as DNA, the CDR3 is TGCGCCAGCAGCCCCTGGACTAGCGGGAGATGGGAGACCCAGTACTTC. Translated: CASSPWTSGRWETQYF.

The J gene is TRBJ2-7, the V gene TRBV20-1; 13 bases are shared with TRBD2. Germline V gives CDR1 DFQATT, CDR2 SNEGSKA (reference sequence). J lost 0 bases, V lost 3 bases, and 5 bases had no gene match. The CDR3 extends over 16 amino acids. This CDR3 is CSARRGLAGSSYEQYF. The CDR3 nucleotides read TGCAGTGCTAGGCGGGGACTAGCGGGGAGCTCCTACGAGCAGTACTTC.

The J gene is TRBJ2-7, the V gene TRBV7-2; D tentatively reads TRBD1 or TRBD2 (5 bases each). This CDR3 comprises 17 residues. Germline assignment: CDR1 SGHTA and CDR2 FQGNSA. V gave up 1 base and J gave up 6 bases, with 22 bases separating them. The CDR3 sequence: CASSLGSWGPRALEQYF. Written as DNA, the CDR3 is TGTGCCAGCAGCTTAGGTTCCTGGGGACCCCGCGCTCTCGAGCAGTACTTC.

The chain joins TRBV29-1 to TRBJ2-7; the D gene is possibly TRBD1 (5 bases). Germline-derived CDR1 and CDR2 are SQVTM and ANQGSEA. V lost 4 bases and J lost 0, with 10 bases in between. The CDR3 has 13 amino acids. CDR3 sequence: CSVGQLSSYEQYF. The CDR3 coding sequence is TGCAGCGTTGGACAGCTCAGCTCCTACGAGCAGTACTTC.

V is TRBV3-1 and J is TRBJ1-1; tentative D call: TRBD1 (5 bases). The CDR3 is 16 residues long. Trimming stripped 3 bases from V and 4 bases from J, with 18 bases between. Germline CDR1 LGHDT, CDR2 YNNKEL (reference sequence). CDR3 region: CASSQRALRGSTEAFF. The DNA for the CDR3 is TGTGCCAGCAGCCAGAGGGCCTTGAGGGGTAGCACTGAAGCTTTCTTT. Full variable domain (missing parts from reference TRBV3-1 and TRBJ1-1): DTAVSQTPKYLVTQMGNDKSIKCEQNLGHDTMYWYKQDSKKFLKIMFSYNNKELIINETVPNRFSPKSPDKAHLNLHINSLELGDSAVYFCASSQRALRGSTEAFFGQGTRLTVV.

The rearrangement links TRBV12-3 or TRBV12-4 to TRBJ2-7; D may be TRBD2 (6 bases). CDR3 length equals 15 residues. Trimming removed 3 bases at V and 1 base at J, with 13 bases between. CDR3 region: CASSFGGVKSYEQYF. DNA for the CDR3: TGTGCCAGCAGTTTTGGAGGGGTCAAATCCTACGAGCAGTACTTC.

The chain combines TRBV20-1 with TRBJ2-3; D is uncertain. The ends were cut back, 2 bases at V and 2 bases at J, with 5 bases in the middle. The germline V gene encodes CDR1 DFQATT and CDR2 SNEGSKA (reference sequence). This CDR3 comprises 12 residues. CDR3 sequence reads: CSARLVTDTQYF. DNA of the CDR3: TGCAGTGCTAGATTAGTCACAGATACGCAGTATTTT.

The rearrangement joins TRBV28 to TRBJ2-7; D might be TRBD2 (6 bases). Germline V lookup: CDR1 MDHEN, CDR2 SYDVKM. The CDR3 sequence is 14 residues long. With 10 bases removed from V and 2 bases from J, the gap between germline ends came to 18 bases. As DNA, the CDR3 is TGTGCCACGACGCGGGATGGGGTTGCCTACGAGCAGTACTTC. This gives the protein CATTRDGVAYEQYF.

The CDR3 DNA sequence: TGTGCCAGTAGTCACCGGGGGGGCACTGAAGCTTTCTTT. Amino acids: CASSHRGGTEAFF. The chain uses TRBV19 and TRBJ1-1, with D perhaps matching TRBD1 (5 bases). The CDR3 extends over 13 amino acids. V was cut by 5 bases and J by 4 bases, with 11 bases left in between. Germline V CDR1 and CDR2: LNHDA, SQIVND (reference sequence).

The chain combines TRBV29-1 with TRBJ1-1; 11 bases map to TRBD1. Germline V lookup: CDR1 SQVTM, CDR2 ANQGSEA. Trimming at V came to 5 bases and at J to 4 bases, leaving 9 bases not matched to a gene. The CDR3 has 15 amino acids. CDR3 bases: TGCAGCGTTACACCAACCGGGACAGGGGGCACTGAAGCTTTCTTT. Protein product: CSVTPTGTGGTEAFF.